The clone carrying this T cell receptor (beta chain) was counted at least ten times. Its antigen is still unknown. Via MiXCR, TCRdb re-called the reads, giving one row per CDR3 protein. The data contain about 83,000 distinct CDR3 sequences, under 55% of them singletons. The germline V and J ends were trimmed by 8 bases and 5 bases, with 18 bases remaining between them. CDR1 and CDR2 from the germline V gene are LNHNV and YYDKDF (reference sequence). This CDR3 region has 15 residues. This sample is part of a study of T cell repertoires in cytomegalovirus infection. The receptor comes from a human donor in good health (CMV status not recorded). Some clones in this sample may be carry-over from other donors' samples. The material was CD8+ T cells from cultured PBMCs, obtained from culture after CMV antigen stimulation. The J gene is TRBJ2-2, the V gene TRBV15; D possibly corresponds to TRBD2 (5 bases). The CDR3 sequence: CATELEGSPTGELFF. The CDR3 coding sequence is TGTGCCACCGAACTCGAGGGCAGTCCTACCGGGGAGCTGTTTTTT.